One and the same sample provided the 27 T cell receptor beta chains below, sequenced in a study of memory CD4+ T cells and cytomegalovirus serostatus. Single viable CD3+CD4+CD8-CD45RO+ cells were sorted as the memory CD4+ T cells. The data were produced by immunoSEQ multiplex PCR, yet TCRdb's version contains in-frame clones alone and is incomplete. The sample contains about 56,000 clones, roughly 87% of which appear only once. What was sequenced was memory CD4+ T cells from blood. These TCRs come from an adult in good health and CMV-seronegative.

The V gene is TRBV4-3, the J gene TRBJ2-3; D is unclear. The V end lost 0 bases, the J end lost 1 base, and 5 bases lay between the germline ends. CDR1 LGHNA and CDR2 YSLEER come from the germline V gene. The CDR3 sequence is 14 residues long. This CDR3 is CASSQDTGTDTQYF. Written as DNA, the CDR3 is TGCGCCAGCAGCCAAGATACGGGCACAGATACGCAGTATTTT.

The rearrangement uses TRBV4-3 and TRBJ2-1, with 8 bases aligning to TRBD1. The CDR3 is 16 amino acids. Per germline, CDR1 LGHNA and CDR2 YSLEER. J lost 0 bases, V lost 1 base, and 2 bases had no gene match. The CDR3: CASSQVGQGSYNEQFF. DNA of the CDR3: TGCGCCAGCAGCCAAGTCGGACAGGGCTCCTACAATGAGCAGTTCTTC.

V usage is TRBV11-1 and J usage is TRBJ2-3; D is unclear. The CDR3 totals 11 residues. V lost 5 bases and J 6 bases, leaving 6 bases between the germline ends. Germline V gives CDR1 SGHAT, CDR2 FQDESV (reference sequence). The DNA for the CDR3 is TGTGCCAGCAGCCTTAGTGATACGCAGTATTTT. Translating it yields CASSLSDTQYF.

The chain carries TRBV5-4 and TRBJ1-6; D remains unclear. CDR1 is SGHNT, CDR2 YYREEE, per germline (reference sequence). The CDR3 consists of 12 residues. V was cut by 4 bases and J by 6 bases, with 5 bases left in between. The CDR3 DNA is TGTGCCAGCAGCGGCTTTAATTCACCCCTCCACTTT. This encodes CASSGFNSPLHF.

The chain employs TRBV19 and TRBJ1-3; a possible D gene is TRBD1 (6 bases). The CDR3 covers 15 residues. V was cut by 4 bases and J by 0 bases, with 10 bases left in between. Germline V gene sequence: CDR1 LNHDA, CDR2 SQIVND (reference sequence). The CDR3 protein is CASSKTGFSGNTIYF. CDR3 nucleotide sequence: TGTGCCAGTAGTAAAACAGGGTTCTCTGGAAACACCATATATTTT.

J is TRBJ1-2 and V is TRBV5-1; TRBD1 matches 8 bases. The germline gives CDR1 SGHRS, CDR2 YFSETQ. The V gene end was trimmed by 0 bases and the J gene end by 8 bases; junction bases not matched to a gene: 3. The CDR3 totals 13 residues. The CDR3 DNA reads TGCGCCAGCAGCTTGGCGACAGGGGACGGCTACACCTTC. This sequence encodes CASSLATGDGYTF.

The CDR3 DNA sequence: TGTGCCAGCAGTGAAGACGGGGGTAGCAATCAGCCCCAGCATTTT. Its protein product is CASSEDGGSNQPQHF. The rearrangement links TRBV2 to TRBJ1-5; D is perhaps TRBD1 (5 bases). The V gene's germline CDR1 is SNHLY and CDR2 FYNNEI. V was pared by 1 base and J by 0 bases, with 7 bases between. The CDR3 has 15 residues.

The chain joins TRBV6-1 to TRBJ1-6; D is ambiguous. Germline V gives CDR1 MNHNS, CDR2 SASEGT. The germline V and J ends were trimmed by 7 bases and 6 bases, with 13 bases remaining between them. The CDR3 extends over 14 amino acids. The CDR3 sequence: CASTPARANSPLHF. The CDR3 nucleotides read TGTGCCAGCACCCCCGCGAGGGCTAATTCACCCCTCCACTTT.

This chain uses TRBV7-2 with TRBJ2-3; tentatively, D is TRBD2 (5 bases). Germline V gene data show CDR1 as SGHTA and CDR2 as FQGNSA. The CDR3 contains 16 residues. V dropped 2 bases and J dropped 5 bases, with 17 bases sitting between them. The CDR3 sequence: CASSLKFPSLRDTQYF. CDR3 DNA: TGTGCCAGCAGCTTAAAATTTCCTAGCTTGAGAGATACGCAGTATTTT.

The V and J genes are TRBV7-2 and TRBJ2-1; D not certain. Trimming removed 6 bases at V and 6 bases at J, with 12 bases between. This CDR3 region has 13 residues. Germline CDR1 SGHTA, CDR2 FQGNSA. The CDR3 reads CASRDEAFNEQFF. CDR3 bases: TGTGCCAGCAGGGATGAGGCTTTCAATGAGCAGTTCTTC.

The chain combines TRBV11-2 with TRBJ1-1, with D uncertain. The CDR3 is 13 residues long. The germline V gene has CDR1 SGHAT and CDR2 FQNNGV. V was clipped by 3 bases and J by 2 bases, with 7 bases between them. The CDR3 sequence is CASSFSLNTEAFF. DNA for the CDR3: TGTGCCAGCAGCTTTTCCCTAAACACTGAAGCTTTCTTT.

The V call is TRBV12-5, the J call TRBJ1-5; perhaps TRBD1 as D (5 bases). Trimming pared 7 bases from V and 2 bases from J, leaving 9 bases between. CDR1 is LGHNT, CDR2 FRNRAP, per germline. The CDR3 loop spans 13 amino acids. The CDR3 region has the DNA TGTGCTAGTGCAGCAGGGCGCAATCAGCCCCAGCATTTT. The encoded protein is CASAAGRNQPQHF.

V is TRBV7-9 and J is TRBJ2-2; D is unclear. Per the germline V gene, CDR1 is SEHNR and CDR2 is FQNEAQ (reference sequence). V was shortened by 5 bases and J by 11 bases, with 18 bases between the two germline ends. The CDR3 sequence is 14 residues long. Here the CDR3 reads CASSRSLPPAELFF. CDR3 in DNA: TGTGCCAGCAGCCGAAGCCTCCCGCCGGCCGAGCTGTTTTTT.

This rearrangement joins TRBV2 to TRBJ1-2; D gene uncertain. Germline CDR1 reads SNHLY; CDR2 reads FYNNEI. The length of the CDR3 is 15 residues. V lost 6 bases and J 0 bases, leaving 14 bases between the germline ends. For the CDR3, the DNA is TGTGCCAGCAGCGAAAGCCCGGGTCCTAACTATGGCTACACCTTC. Protein: CASSESPGPNYGYTF.

The gene calls are TRBV30 and TRBJ2-1; D is undetermined. Trimming shortened V by 0 bases and J by 4 bases, and 16 bases separated the two germline ends. Germline CDR1 GTSNPN, CDR2 SVGIG (reference sequence). CDR3 size: 16 residues. The chain's CDR3 is CAWSVFSTIAYNEQFF. CDR3 bases: TGTGCCTGGAGTGTCTTCTCTACGATAGCTTACAATGAGCAGTTCTTC.

V gene TRBV5-1 combines with J gene TRBJ1-1, with 9 bases aligning to TRBD1. V shed 4 bases and J 2 bases; nucleotides not matched to a gene: 6. This CDR3 contains 15 residues. From germline, CDR1 is SGHRS and CDR2 YFSETQ. The CDR3 loop reads CASSRMGQGNTEAFF. Here the CDR3 DNA reads TGCGCCAGCAGCCGGATGGGACAGGGCAACACTGAAGCTTTCTTT.

The chain employs TRBV15 and TRBJ1-1; 7 bases are shared with TRBD1. Trimming at V came to 0 bases and at J to 1 base, leaving 8 bases not matched to a gene. CDR3 length: 17 residues. Per germline, CDR1 LNHNV and CDR2 YYDKDF (reference sequence). Here the CDR3 DNA reads TGTGCCACCAGCAGAGATGGGCCAGGGGGATGGAACACTGAAGCTTTCTTT. Translating it yields CATSRDGPGGWNTEAFF.

The chain is built from TRBV7-9 and TRBJ2-1, with a possible D match to TRBD1 (5 bases). The germline V gene encodes CDR1 SEHNR and CDR2 FQNEAQ (reference sequence). The CDR3 runs to 17 residues. The ends were cut back, 5 bases at V and 4 bases at J, with 21 bases in the middle. CDR3 coding DNA: TGTGCCAGCAGCCGAATTTTTTCCCTCAGACAGTACAATGAGCAGTTCTTC. It is translated as CASSRIFSLRQYNEQFF.

The rearrangement links TRBV2 to TRBJ2-3, with D unresolved. Germline-derived CDR1 and CDR2 are SNHLY and FYNNEI. The ends were cut back, 5 bases at V and 1 base at J, with 4 bases in the middle. This CDR3 comprises 12 residues. In nucleotides, the CDR3 is TGTGCCAGCAGTCTCCGCACAGATACGCAGTATTTT. The encoded protein is CASSLRTDTQYF.

V gene TRBV7-2 combines with J gene TRBJ2-7; D might be TRBD1 (7 bases). The germline V gene has CDR1 SGHTA and CDR2 FQGNSA. The CDR3 runs to 13 residues. Trimming shortened V by 1 base and J by 12 bases, and 16 bases separated the two germline ends. Here the CDR3 DNA reads TGTGCCAGCAGCTTAGAAGCCAGGGGGGATCGGTACTTC. Translation: CASSLEARGDRYF.

This chain joins TRBV5-1 and TRBJ2-5, with TRBD1 identical over 9 bases. The J segment lost 3 bases and the V segment lost 0 bases, leaving 0 bases of the junction unmatched. Per germline, CDR1 SGHRS and CDR2 YFSETQ. The CDR3 sequence is 14 residues long. As DNA, the CDR3 is TGCGCCAGCAGCTTGGGGGACAGGGAAGAGACCCAGTACTTC. This encodes CASSLGDREETQYF.

The chain recombines TRBV6-6 with TRBJ2-1, with TRBD2 as a possible D gene (5 bases). CDR3 length equals 13 residues. Germline CDR1 MNHNY, CDR2 SVGAGI (reference sequence). Trimming removed 10 bases at V and 8 bases at J, with 18 bases between. CDR3 nucleotide sequence: TGTGCCACCGGACTGGGCCTTTCGTATGAGCAGTTCTTC. Protein: CATGLGLSYEQFF.

The V gene is TRBV7-9, the J gene TRBJ2-3, with 10 nucleotides matching TRBD2. V shed 0 bases, J shed 7 bases, and the junction held 10 bases outside the gene matches. Germline-derived CDR1 and CDR2 are SEHNR and FQNEAQ (reference sequence). The CDR3 length is 17 residues. The CDR3 DNA reads TGTGCCAGCAGCTTAGCCTCTAGCGGGGGCCCAATGTATACGCAGTATTTT. Protein sequence: CASSLASSGGPMYTQYF.

The chain is built from TRBV11-2 and TRBJ2-7, with a tentative D call TRBD2 (7 bases). Trimming removed 4 bases from V and 5 bases from J, with 21 bases in between. The CDR3 runs 16 residues. From germline, CDR1 is SGHAT and CDR2 FQNNGV. The CDR3: CASSSVRGGTEHEQYF. CDR3 nucleotide sequence: TGTGCCAGCAGCTCCGTTAGGGGGGGGACGGAACACGAGCAGTACTTC.

The chain carries TRBV27 and TRBJ2-1; TRBD1 matches at 7 bases. The J segment lost 5 bases and the V segment lost 1 base, leaving 5 bases of the junction unmatched. Germline V CDR1 and CDR2: MNHEY, SMNVEV (reference sequence). The length of the CDR3 is 15 residues. As DNA, the CDR3 is TGTGCCAGCAGTTTATGGGGGACAGCAGACAATGAGCAGTTCTTC. It is translated as CASSLWGTADNEQFF.

In its sample, this clone was seen a few times. The V gene is TRBV5-1, the J gene TRBJ2-7; the match to TRBD1 covers 7 bases. Trimming cost V 3 bases and J 1 base; bases outside gene matches: 1. In germline, CDR1 is SGHRS, CDR2 YFSETQ. This CDR3 contains 13 residues. The CDR3 DNA follows: TGCGCCAGCAGCTCGGGACAGTCCTACGAGCAGTACTTC. It translates to CASSSGQSYEQYF. The whole variable domain, filled in from reference TRBV5-1 and TRBJ2-7, reads KAGVTQTPRYLIKTRGQQVTLSCSPISGHRSVSWYQQTPGQGLQFLFEYFSETQRNKGNFPGRFSGRQFSNSRSEMNVSTLELGDSALYLCASSSGQSYEQYFGPGTRLTVT.

The V gene is TRBV6-1, the J gene TRBJ2-5; TRBD2 aligns across 8 bases. The CDR3 is made up of 14 amino acids. The J segment lost 5 bases and the V segment lost 7 bases, leaving 9 bases of the junction unmatched. Germline CDR1 is MNHNS and CDR2 is SASEGT. CDR3 in amino acids: CASNPGGAGETQYF. CDR3 nucleotides: TGTGCCAGCAACCCCGGGGGGGCCGGGGAGACCCAGTACTTC.